Listed here is a single TCR beta chain. Its antigen is not identified. The record originates from a study of T cell repertoires in cytomegalovirus infection. Overall study context: The public TCR beta signatures pointed to both CMV infection and matching HLA type.

TCRdb independently ran MiXCR on the reads; one entry per CDR3 protein. The repertoire holds approximately 1,000,000 distinct CDR3 sequences, around 31% seen once, with 11% to 15% in the top ten. This TCR was sampled from a human donor in good health (CMV status not recorded). Some clones in this sample may be carry-over from other donors' samples. The sequencing here drew on cultured CD8+ T cells from PBMCs, taken from culture after CMV antigen stimulation.

CDR3 in DNA: TGTGCCAGTAGTATAGCGCGGGGGTCGAACACTGAAGCTTTCTTT. Residues: CASSIARGSNTEAFF. The chain couples TRBV19 to TRBJ1-1, with a possible D match to TRBD1 (5 bases). Germline lookup yields CDR1 LNHDA and CDR2 SQIVND (reference sequence). V lost 1 base and J 1 base, leaving 10 bases between the germline ends. This CDR3 has 15 residues.